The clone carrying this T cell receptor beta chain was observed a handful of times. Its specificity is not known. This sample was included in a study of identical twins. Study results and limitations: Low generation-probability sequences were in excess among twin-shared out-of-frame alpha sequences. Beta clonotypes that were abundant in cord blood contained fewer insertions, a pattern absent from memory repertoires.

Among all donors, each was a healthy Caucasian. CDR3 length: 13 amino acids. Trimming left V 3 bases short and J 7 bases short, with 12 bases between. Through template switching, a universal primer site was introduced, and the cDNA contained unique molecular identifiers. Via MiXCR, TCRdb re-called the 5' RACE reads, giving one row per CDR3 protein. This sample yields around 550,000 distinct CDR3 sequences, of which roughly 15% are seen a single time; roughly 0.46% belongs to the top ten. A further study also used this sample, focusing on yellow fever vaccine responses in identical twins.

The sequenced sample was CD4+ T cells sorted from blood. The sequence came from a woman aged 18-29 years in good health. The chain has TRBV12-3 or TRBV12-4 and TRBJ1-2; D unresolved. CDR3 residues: CASSLTQLGGYTF. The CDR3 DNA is TGTGCCAGCAGTTTGACCCAACTGGGTGGCTACACCTTC.